A single sample is the source of the 28 T cell receptor beta chains below, sequenced in a study of cytomegalovirus exposure and HLA in healthy donors (TCRdb year 2017). The library was built by means of the immunoSEQ multiplex PCR assay. A mixture of 60 forward primers for TCR Vbeta segments and 13 reverse primers for TCR Jbeta segments was used in the multiplex PCR. TCRdb took this table from immuneACCESS and kept in-frame rearrangements with V and J called. Such tables lack part of the clones; where checked against another copy, unresolved V genes explain under half of the gap, and the rest is unexplained. This sample comprises about 120,000 clones, 75% to 85% of them detected only once. Approximately 8.4% of the sample is taken by the ten largest. Source material: PBMCs. These receptors were collected from a man aged 25-45 years in good health and CMV-seropositive.

V gene TRBV5-1 combines with J gene TRBJ2-7; 7 positions agree with TRBD1. CDR1 is SGHRS and CDR2 is YFSETQ in the germline V gene. The CDR3 sequence is 15 residues long. Unmatched junction bases numbered 9, after V lost 0 bases and J lost 6 bases. This CDR3 reads CASSLEPEGAFEQYF. The CDR3 bases are TGCGCCAGCAGCTTGGAACCCGAGGGGGCTTTCGAGCAGTACTTC.

The chain uses TRBV5-1 and TRBJ2-5, with D possibly TRBD2 on 6 matching bases. This CDR3 is 14 amino acids long. V was pared by 1 base and J by 3 bases, with 10 bases between. Germline CDR1 SGHRS, CDR2 YFSETQ. CDR3 in DNA: TGCGCCAGCAGCTTGCGGGGGTACGAAGAGACCCAGTACTTC. It translates to CASSLRGYEETQYF. Full variable domain (remainder filled in from reference TRBV5-1 and TRBJ2-5): KAGVTQTPRYLIKTRGQQVTLSCSPISGHRSVSWYQQTPGQGLQFLFEYFSETQRNKGNFPGRFSGRQFSNSRSEMNVSTLELGDSALYLCASSLRGYEETQYFGPGTRLLVL.

In its sample, this clone was seen a few times. The CDR3 bases are TGTGCCAGCAGTGGGGGACAGGTCCCCAATCAGCCCCAGCATTTT. It encodes CASSGGQVPNQPQHF. The V and J genes are TRBV2 and TRBJ1-5; 8 bases are a match to TRBD1. Losses at the gene ends were 4 bases for V and 3 bases for J; bases not matched to a gene: 5. This CDR3 has 15 residues. Germline V gene data show CDR1 as SNHLY and CDR2 as FYNNEI.

The chain combines TRBV6-6 with TRBJ1-2, with 11 bases that match TRBD1. The V segment lost 5 bases and the J segment 7 bases; nucleotides outside the gene matches: 6. In germline, CDR1 is MNHNY, CDR2 SVGAGI (reference sequence). The CDR3 is made up of 14 amino acids. The CDR3 is CASSPGQGESGYTF. CDR3 sequence (DNA): TGTGCCAGCAGTCCGGGACAGGGGGAGTCTGGCTACACCTTC.

V is TRBV10-3 and J is TRBJ2-5; TRBD1 is a possible D gene (6 bases). The CDR3 runs 13 residues. CDR1 is ENHRY, CDR2 SYGVKD, per germline. V was trimmed by 8 bases and J by 7 bases, leaving 17 bases between them. The CDR3 is CAIGGQTKGTQYF. In DNA, the CDR3 is TGTGCCATCGGAGGACAGACCAAGGGGACCCAGTACTTC.

The chain joins TRBV13 to TRBJ2-7; D remains unclear. The CDR3 is 12 amino acids. Trimming took off 2 bases at V and 2 bases at J, with 4 bases between the two ends. The germline V gene encodes CDR1 PRHDT and CDR2 FYEKMQ (reference sequence). CDR3 loop: CASSLRPYEQYF. The CDR3, as DNA: TGTGCCAGCAGCTTACGTCCCTACGAGCAGTACTTC.

V is TRBV2 and J is TRBJ1-2, with a possible D match to TRBD1 (5 bases). This CDR3 has 12 residues. The germline V and J ends were trimmed by 8 bases and 4 bases, with 11 bases remaining between them. The germline V gene has CDR1 SNHLY and CDR2 FYNNEI. The CDR3 nucleotides are TGTGCCAGCCTTCAGGGCCGCTATGGCTACACCTTC. It yields the protein CASLQGRYGYTF.

J is TRBJ1-6 and V is TRBV9; D not certain. CDR3 length: 15 residues. Germline-derived CDR1 and CDR2 are SGDLS and YYNGEE. V lost 4 bases and J 9 bases, leaving 17 bases between the germline ends. The CDR3 is CASSTTPQLISPLHF. The CDR3 DNA reads TGTGCCAGCAGCACAACCCCACAGTTAATTTCACCCCTCCACTTT.

The CDR3 here is CASRQQGWSYSNQPQHF. CDR3 nucleotide sequence: TGTGCCAGCAGGCAACAGGGGTGGTCTTATAGCAATCAGCCCCAGCATTTT. The chain combines TRBV2 with TRBJ1-5; TRBD1 matches 7 bases. The CDR3 runs to 17 residues. Germline CDR1 is SNHLY and CDR2 is FYNNEI. Unmatched junction bases numbered 11, after V lost 6 bases and J lost 0 bases.

The chain recombines TRBV29-1 with TRBJ2-1; unclear D gene. This CDR3 spans 11 amino acids. CDR1 and CDR2 (germline): SQVTM, ANQGSEA. V was cut by 7 bases and J by 14 bases, with 18 bases left in between. The CDR3 nucleotides read TGCAGCGCCCTTGCGCCTGTAACTAAGTTCTTC. Amino acid sequence: CSALAPVTKFF.

This chain joins TRBV30 and TRBJ2-5, with D tentatively TRBD1 (5 bases). The CDR3 runs 15 residues. Between the trimmed V and J ends, which lost 1 base and 5 bases, there was a span of 17 bases. Germline CDR1 GTSNPN, CDR2 SVGIG (reference sequence). The CDR3 here is CAWSARTSNGETQYF. The CDR3 DNA reads as TGTGCCTGGAGTGCCCGGACATCCAACGGGGAGACCCAGTACTTC. Looking up the rest from reference TRBV30 and TRBJ2-5 gives the full variable domain: SQTIHQWPATLVQPVGSPLSLECTVEGTSNPNLYWYRQAAGRGLQLLFYSVGIGQISSEVPQNLSASRPQDRQFILSSKKLLLSDSGFYLCAWSARTSNGETQYFGPGTRLLVL.

This clone was detected a few times. The chain uses TRBV2 and TRBJ1-1; no clear D. The germline V gene has CDR1 SNHLY and CDR2 FYNNEI. There are 14 residues in the CDR3. Trimming stripped 9 bases from V and 5 bases from J, with 19 bases between. In DNA, the CDR3 is TGTGCCAGAAAAGTACCGGTAGAGAATACTGAAGCTTTCTTT. It translates to CARKVPVENTEAFF.

This clone was counted a few times. One end of the junction fails to match germline, which may point to a read error. The chain combines TRBV2 with TRBJ1-4; 7 bases agree with TRBD1. The CDR3 length is 14 residues. Germline V lookup: CDR1 SNHLY, CDR2 FYNNEI. CDR3 DNA: TGTGCCAGCAGTGGTTATGAGCCCCCGGGACAGACGGGTTTT. It encodes CASSGYEPPGQTGF.

This clone was seen just once. CDR3 residues: CASSLATGFSNQPQHF. The CDR3 nucleotides are TGTGCCAGCAGCTTAGCTACAGGGTTCAGCAATCAGCCCCAGCATTTT. J is TRBJ1-5 and V is TRBV7-6; possibly TRBD1 for D (6 bases). CDR3 size: 16 residues. V shed 0 bases and J shed 1 base, with 10 bases lying between them. Germline CDR1 and CDR2: SGHVS and FNYEAQ.

This clone has a handful of counts. This chain uses TRBV6-5 with TRBJ2-3, with no clear D. This CDR3 is 13 amino acids long. The V gene lost 6 bases and the J gene lost 0 bases, with 7 bases spanning the gap. Germline CDR1 and CDR2: MNHEY and SVGAGI. Here the CDR3 reads CASRPTSTDTQYF. CDR3 coding DNA: TGTGCCAGCAGGCCTACTAGCACAGATACGCAGTATTTT.

This sequence joins TRBV6-1 and TRBJ1-5, with D perhaps matching TRBD1 (5 bases). From germline, CDR1 is MNHNS and CDR2 SASEGT. This CDR3 comprises 13 residues. V dropped 11 bases and J dropped 3 bases, with 14 bases sitting between them. CDR3 in DNA: TGTGCCGCCCGTTCAGGGCTCAATCAGCCCCAGCATTTT. This translates into CAARSGLNQPQHF.

V is TRBV7-2 and J is TRBJ2-7; tentative D call: TRBD2 (7 bases). V gave up 0 bases and J gave up 4 bases, with 13 bases separating them. The CDR3 consists of 15 residues. Germline V lookup: CDR1 SGHTA, CDR2 FQGNSA. The CDR3 loop reads CASSLARGAFYEQYF. In DNA form, the CDR3 reads TGTGCCAGCAGCTTAGCTCGGGGGGCATTTTACGAGCAGTACTTC.

The chain carries TRBV6-1 and TRBJ1-4; the match to TRBD1 covers 8 bases. Germline CDR1 reads MNHNS; CDR2 reads SASEGT. V trimming: 4 bases; J trimming: 7 bases; junction bases outside the gene matches: 8. This CDR3 contains 15 residues. The CDR3 loop is CASSVSGQGSEKLFF. The CDR3 DNA follows: TGTGCCAGCAGTGTGTCCGGACAGGGAAGTGAAAAACTGTTTTTT.

The chain links TRBV19 to TRBJ2-3; 11 nucleotides agree with TRBD1. Trimming at V came to 6 bases and at J to 5 bases, leaving 13 bases not matched to a gene. This CDR3 is 17 amino acids long. The V gene's germline CDR1 is LNHDA and CDR2 SQIVND (reference sequence). The CDR3 DNA is TGTGCCAGTAGCCCCACGCAAGGACAGGGGGCTGGAGATACGCAGTATTTT. Translating it yields CASSPTQGQGAGDTQYF.

The chain combines TRBV27 with TRBJ1-6; D is possibly TRBD1 (5 bases). With 0 bases removed from V and 8 bases from J, the gap between germline ends came to 17 bases. The length of the CDR3 is 17 residues. Germline CDR1 is MNHEY and CDR2 is SMNVEV (reference sequence). CDR3 nucleotide sequence: TGTGCCAGCAGTTTATCGGCCCGGGGGGGACCGGATTCACCCCTCCACTTT. Translated, it gives CASSLSARGGPDSPLHF.

V usage is TRBV28 and J usage is TRBJ1-2; 11 nucleotides line up with TRBD1. The trim removed 5 bases at V and 1 base at J, leaving 9 bases unmatched. The CDR3 consists of 17 residues. In germline, CDR1 is MDHEN, CDR2 SYDVKM. The CDR3 DNA reads TGTGCCAGCAGTGCGCCCGGGACAGGGGGTAGTAACTATGGCTACACCTTC. Its translation is CASSAPGTGGSNYGYTF.

The V gene is TRBV6-4, the J gene TRBJ2-1; D is possibly TRBD2 (6 bases). V was shortened by 4 bases and J by 7 bases, with 14 bases between the two germline ends. Germline lookup yields CDR1 MRHNA and CDR2 SNTAGT. CDR3 length: 14 residues. The CDR3 is CASSAEGGNNEQFF. CDR3 DNA: TGTGCCAGCAGTGCGGAGGGAGGTAATAATGAGCAGTTCTTC.

This clone was picked up one time. The chain uses TRBV15 and TRBJ2-5; D not resolved. V lost 5 bases and J lost 7, with 8 bases in between. Germline V lookup: CDR1 LNHNV, CDR2 YYDKDF (reference sequence). This CDR3 contains 11 residues. The CDR3 sequence: CATSPRGTQYF. CDR3 sequence (DNA): TGTGCCACCAGCCCTCGAGGGACCCAGTACTTC.

The V and J genes are TRBV27 and TRBJ2-7; no firm D call. With 2 bases removed from V and 0 bases from J, the gap between germline ends came to 8 bases. This CDR3 is built from 14 residues. The germline CDR1 and CDR2 sequences are MNHEY and SMNVEV (reference sequence). CDR3 region: CASSLAGLSYEQYF. The CDR3 DNA reads as TGTGCCAGCAGTTTAGCCGGTCTCTCCTACGAGCAGTACTTC.

The chain employs TRBV5-6 and TRBJ2-3; 11 nucleotides agree with TRBD2. The CDR3 is 16 residues long. Germline CDR1 SGHDT, CDR2 YYEEEE. With V trimmed by 1 base and J by 5 bases, 6 bases remained unmatched. Written as DNA, the CDR3 is TGTGCCAGCAGCTTGTTCCTAGCGGGGGGAGGAGATACGCAGTATTTT. The encoded protein is CASSLFLAGGGDTQYF.

The rearrangement uses TRBV2 and TRBJ1-5, with 9 bases aligning to TRBD1. CDR1 and CDR2 from the germline V gene are SNHLY and FYNNEI. The V segment lost 4 bases and the J segment 2 bases; nucleotides outside the gene matches: 6. The CDR3 is 16 residues long. CDR3 nucleotides: TGTGCCAGCAGTGCACGTACAGGGGGCGGCAATCAGCCCCAGCATTTT. This codes for CASSARTGGGNQPQHF.

The V gene is TRBV5-1, the J gene TRBJ1-4, with 10 bases lining up with TRBD1. Unmatched junction bases numbered 5, after V lost 2 bases and J lost 7 bases. Germline CDR1 reads SGHRS; CDR2 reads YFSETQ. This CDR3 comprises 15 residues. CDR3 bases: TGCGCCAGCAGCTTTCTCGGACAGGGGGGTGAAAAACTGTTTTTT. Protein product: CASSFLGQGGEKLFF.

The chain carries TRBV7-2 and TRBJ2-5; 8 nucleotides match TRBD2. Germline loops: CDR1 SGHTA, CDR2 FQGNSA. The CDR3 sequence is 19 residues long. After removal of 2 bases from V and 5 bases from J, the junction contained 19 bases not matched to a gene. CDR3 coding DNA: TGTGCCAGCAGCTTAATCCCCAGGATGGGGCGGGGGGCCTGGGAGACCCAGTACTTC. Its protein is CASSLIPRMGRGAWETQYF.